This TCR beta chain was observed in a study of blood T cell repertoires in COVID-19. Study-level background: In each case, the material was cDNA or gDNA derived from T cells, B-cell-depleted T cells, or PBMCs.

This CDR3 has 14 residues. Germline CDR1 is LNHDA and CDR2 is SQIVND (reference sequence). Trimming removed 7 bases at V and 1 base at J, with 10 bases between. Generated by immunoSEQ multiplex PCR, the TCRdb table keeps only in-frame clones and is missing some. The sample lists around 190,000 clones; around 85% were seen once. The sample taken for sequencing was peripheral blood. The clonotype originates from a woman aged 60-75 years with acute or convalescent COVID-19. The rearrangement joins TRBV19 to TRBJ2-2; D unresolved. The CDR3 region has the DNA TGTGCCAGTACTGGGCTCGTGAACACCGGGGAGCTGTTTTTT. Amino acids: CASTGLVNTGELFF.